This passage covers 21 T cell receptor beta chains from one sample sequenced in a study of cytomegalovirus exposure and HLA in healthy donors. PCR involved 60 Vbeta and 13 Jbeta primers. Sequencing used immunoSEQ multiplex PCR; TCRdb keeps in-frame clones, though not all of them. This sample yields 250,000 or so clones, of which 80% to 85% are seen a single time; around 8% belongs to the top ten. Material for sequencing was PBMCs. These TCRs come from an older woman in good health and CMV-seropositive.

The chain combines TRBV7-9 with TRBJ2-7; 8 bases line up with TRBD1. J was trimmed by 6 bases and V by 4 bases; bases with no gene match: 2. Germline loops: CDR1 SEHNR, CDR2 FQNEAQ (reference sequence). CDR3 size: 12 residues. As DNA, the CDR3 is TGTGCCAGCAGCTCCGGACAGGGCGAGCAGTACTTC. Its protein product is CASSSGQGEQYF.

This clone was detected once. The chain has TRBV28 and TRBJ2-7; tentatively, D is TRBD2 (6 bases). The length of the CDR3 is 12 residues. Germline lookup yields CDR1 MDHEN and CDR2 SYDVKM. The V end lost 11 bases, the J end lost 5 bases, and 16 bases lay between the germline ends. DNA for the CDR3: TGTGCCCTGGAGGGGTCAGCCAACGAGCAGTACTTC. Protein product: CALEGSANEQYF.

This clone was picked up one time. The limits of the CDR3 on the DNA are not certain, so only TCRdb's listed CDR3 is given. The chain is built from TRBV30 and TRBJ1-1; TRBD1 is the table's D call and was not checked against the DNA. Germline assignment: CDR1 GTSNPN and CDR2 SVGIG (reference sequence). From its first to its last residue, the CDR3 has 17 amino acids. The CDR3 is CAWSVPLWTGGEIEAFF.

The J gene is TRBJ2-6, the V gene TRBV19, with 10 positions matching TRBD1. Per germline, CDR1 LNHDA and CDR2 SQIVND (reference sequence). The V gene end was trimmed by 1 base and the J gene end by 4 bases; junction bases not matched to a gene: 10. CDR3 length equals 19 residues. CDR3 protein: CASSIGLRQGAKGANVLTF. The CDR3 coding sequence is TGTGCCAGTAGTATAGGGCTGAGACAGGGGGCAAAAGGGGCCAACGTCCTGACTTTC.

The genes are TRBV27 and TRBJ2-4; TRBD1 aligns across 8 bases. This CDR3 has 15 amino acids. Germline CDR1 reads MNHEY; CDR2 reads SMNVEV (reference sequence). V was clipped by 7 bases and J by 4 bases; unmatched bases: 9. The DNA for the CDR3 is TGTGCCAGCACTCGGACAGGGTTGGGGAAAAACATTCAGTACTTC. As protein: CASTRTGLGKNIQYF.

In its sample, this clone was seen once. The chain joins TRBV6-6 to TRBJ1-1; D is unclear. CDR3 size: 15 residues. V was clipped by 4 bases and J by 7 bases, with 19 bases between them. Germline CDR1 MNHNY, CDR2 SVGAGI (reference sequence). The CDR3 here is CASSSAREKLFEAFF. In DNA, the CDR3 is TGTGCCAGCAGTTCAGCACGGGAAAAACTATTTGAAGCTTTCTTT.

CDR3 DNA: TGTGCCAGTAGTACACTAGGGCAGAGCTCCTACAATGAGCAGTTCTTC. This codes for CASSTLGQSSYNEQFF. The chain couples TRBV19 to TRBJ2-1, with D possibly matching TRBD2 (5 bases). The CDR3 is 16 amino acids. Germline V gene sequence: CDR1 LNHDA, CDR2 SQIVND (reference sequence). V was pared by 4 bases and J by 0 bases, with 13 bases between.

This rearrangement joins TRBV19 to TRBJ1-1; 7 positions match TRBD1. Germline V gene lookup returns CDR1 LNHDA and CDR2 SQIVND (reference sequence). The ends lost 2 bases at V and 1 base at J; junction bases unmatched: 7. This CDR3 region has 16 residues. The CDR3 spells CASSITQGDRNTEAFF. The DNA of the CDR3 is TGTGCCAGTAGTATAACTCAGGGGGACAGGAACACTGAAGCTTTCTTT.

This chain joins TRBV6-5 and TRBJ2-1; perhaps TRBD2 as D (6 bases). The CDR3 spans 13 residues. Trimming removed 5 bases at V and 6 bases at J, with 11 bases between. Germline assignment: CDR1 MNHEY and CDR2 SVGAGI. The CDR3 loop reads CASSAWTTNEQFF. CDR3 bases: TGTGCCAGCAGTGCTTGGACTACCAATGAGCAGTTCTTC.

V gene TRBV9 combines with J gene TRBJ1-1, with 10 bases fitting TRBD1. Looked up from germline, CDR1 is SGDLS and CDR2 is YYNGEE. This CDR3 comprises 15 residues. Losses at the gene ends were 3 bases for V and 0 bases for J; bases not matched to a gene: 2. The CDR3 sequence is CASSGTGGMNTEAFF. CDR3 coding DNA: TGTGCCAGCAGCGGGACAGGGGGGATGAACACTGAAGCTTTCTTT.

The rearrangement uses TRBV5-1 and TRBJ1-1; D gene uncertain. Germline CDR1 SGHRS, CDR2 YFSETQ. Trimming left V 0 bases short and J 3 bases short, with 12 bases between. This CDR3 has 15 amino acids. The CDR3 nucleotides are TGCGCCAGCAGCTTGGAGTTGGGCCGATACACTGAAGCTTTCTTT. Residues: CASSLELGRYTEAFF.

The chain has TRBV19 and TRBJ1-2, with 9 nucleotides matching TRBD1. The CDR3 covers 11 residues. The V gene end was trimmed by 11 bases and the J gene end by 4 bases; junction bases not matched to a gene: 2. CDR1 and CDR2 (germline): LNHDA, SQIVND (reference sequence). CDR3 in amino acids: CAGDRVYGYTF. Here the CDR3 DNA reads TGTGCCGGGGACAGGGTCTATGGCTACACCTTC.

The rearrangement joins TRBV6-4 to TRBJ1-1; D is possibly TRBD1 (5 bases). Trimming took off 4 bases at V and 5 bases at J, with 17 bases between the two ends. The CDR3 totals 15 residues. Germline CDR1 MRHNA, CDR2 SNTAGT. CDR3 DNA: TGTGCCAGCAGTGTCTCCACAGGATTTTGGACTGAAGCTTTCTTT. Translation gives CASSVSTGFWTEAFF.

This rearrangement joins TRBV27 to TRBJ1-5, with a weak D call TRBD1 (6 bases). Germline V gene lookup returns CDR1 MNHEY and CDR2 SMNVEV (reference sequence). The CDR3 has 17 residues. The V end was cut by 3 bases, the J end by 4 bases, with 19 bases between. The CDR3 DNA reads TGTGCCAGCAGTTTCAAATCCGGGACACGGATTAATCAGCCCCAGCATTTT. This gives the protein CASSFKSGTRINQPQHF.

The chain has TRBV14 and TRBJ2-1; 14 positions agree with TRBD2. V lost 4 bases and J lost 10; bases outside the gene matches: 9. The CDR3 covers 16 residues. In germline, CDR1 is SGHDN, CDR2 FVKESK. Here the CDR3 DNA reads TGTGCCAGCAGCCGGGGGACTAGCGGGAGTCTTATAGAGCAGTTCTTC. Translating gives CASSRGTSGSLIEQFF.

The CDR3 DNA sequence: TGTGCCAGCTCACCTCACTCCCCGGCGGGACAGGGGTACACCGGGGAGCTGTTTTTT. Protein product: CASSPHSPAGQGYTGELFF. The J gene is TRBJ2-2, the V gene TRBV18, with 10 positions matching TRBD1. V was clipped by 3 bases and J by 3 bases; unmatched bases: 13. CDR1 is KGHSH, CDR2 LQKENI, per germline. This CDR3 has 19 residues.

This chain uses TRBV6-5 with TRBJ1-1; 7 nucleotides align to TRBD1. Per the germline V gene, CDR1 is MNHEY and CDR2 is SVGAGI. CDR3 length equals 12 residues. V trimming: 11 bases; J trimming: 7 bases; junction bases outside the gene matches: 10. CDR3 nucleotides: TGTGCCGTATCGCAGAGGACAGGTGAAGCTTTCTTT. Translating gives CAVSQRTGEAFF.

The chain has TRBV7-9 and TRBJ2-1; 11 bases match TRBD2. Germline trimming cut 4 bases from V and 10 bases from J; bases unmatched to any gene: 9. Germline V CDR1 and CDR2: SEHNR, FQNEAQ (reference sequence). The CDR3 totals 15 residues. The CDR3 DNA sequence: TGTGCCAGCAGCTCGGACCCTGGGACTAGCGGCGAGCAGTTCTTC. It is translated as CASSSDPGTSGEQFF. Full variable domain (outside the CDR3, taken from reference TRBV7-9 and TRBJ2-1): DTGVSQNPRHKITKRGQNVTFRCDPISEHNRLYWYRQTLGQGPEFLTYFQNEAQLEKSRLLSDRFSAERPKGSFSTLEIQRTEQGDSAMYLCASSSDPGTSGEQFFGPGTRLTVL.

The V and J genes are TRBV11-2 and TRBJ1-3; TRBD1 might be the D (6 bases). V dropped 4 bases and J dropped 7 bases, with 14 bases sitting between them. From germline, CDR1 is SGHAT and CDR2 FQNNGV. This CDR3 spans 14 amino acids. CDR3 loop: CASSSASRGNTIYF. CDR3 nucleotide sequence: TGTGCCAGCAGCTCAGCCTCCAGGGGCAACACCATATATTTT.

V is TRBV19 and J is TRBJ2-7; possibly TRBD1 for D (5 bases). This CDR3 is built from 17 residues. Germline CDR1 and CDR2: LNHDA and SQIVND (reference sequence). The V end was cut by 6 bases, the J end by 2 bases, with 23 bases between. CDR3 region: CASSRRPDSNLPYEQYF. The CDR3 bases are TGTGCCAGTAGCCGGAGACCAGACAGCAATCTACCCTACGAGCAGTACTTC.

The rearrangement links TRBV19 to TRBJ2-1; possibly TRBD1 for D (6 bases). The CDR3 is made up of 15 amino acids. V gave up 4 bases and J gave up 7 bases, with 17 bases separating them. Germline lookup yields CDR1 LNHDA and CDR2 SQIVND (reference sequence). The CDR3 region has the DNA TGTGCCAGTAGTAATCCAGGGACATCTAGGAATGAGCAGTTCTTC. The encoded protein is CASSNPGTSRNEQFF.